This TCR beta chain was obtained from a study of CD8+ T cells in alopecia areata. Study-level results: The study found that many expanded lesional clones persisted in scalp and blood during tofacitinib. Lesional scalp exceeded normal scalp in clonality, especially in alopecia totalis/universalis. Since there was just one nonresponder, nobody can yet say how baseline CD8+ expansion ties to response.

In each case, RNA was isolated and then reverse transcribed into cDNA as the sequencing template. The repertoire was sequenced with immunoSEQ multiplex PCR; TCRdb's copy has only in-frame clones and lacks some. The sample has 250,000 to 300,000 clones; 58% are singletons. As for this clone: Its antigen remains unknown.

Treatment denoted: oral pan-JAK inhibitor, 5-10 mg twice daily. The CDR3 length is 15 residues. The germline CDR1 and CDR2 sequences are SGHRS and YFSETQ. The V end lost 3 bases, the J end lost 4 bases, and 15 bases lay between the germline ends. This specimen was CD4+ T cells sorted from blood, taken at week 24, from a patient treated with tofacitinib. The TCR was taken from a human donor with alopecia areata. The chain employs TRBV5-1 and TRBJ2-3; the D gene is possibly TRBD2 (5 bases). DNA for the CDR3: TGCGCCAGCAGCTCCATACTAGAGGTGGCAGATACGCAGTATTTT. This sequence encodes CASSSILEVADTQYF. Combining the CDR3 with reference TRBV5-1 and TRBJ2-3 gives the whole variable domain KAGVTQTPRYLIKTRGQQVTLSCSPISGHRSVSWYQQTPGQGLQFLFEYFSETQRNKGNFPGRFSGRQFSNSRSEMNVSTLELGDSALYLCASSSILEVADTQYFGPGTRLTVL.